This section outlines one TCR beta chain sequence together with its context. Its antigen is currently unknown. Each CDR3 protein gets one entry after TCRdb re-called the 5' RACE reads with MiXCR. This table holds 200,000 to 250,000 distinct CDR3 sequences, around 18% found once. These data originate in a study of CD8 T cells in ankylosing spondylitis. Study results and caveats: For ankylosing spondylitis blood, a TCR beta motif of fewer than 10 highly homologous variants appeared characteristic.

The length of the CDR3 is 17 residues. Germline CDR1 reads MGHRA; CDR2 reads YSYEKL. With V trimmed by 3 bases and J by 3 bases, 8 bases remained unmatched. Sequencing used blood, either unsorted or a sorted T cell fraction (not recorded which). The V gene is TRBV4-1, the J gene TRBJ2-1; 10 bases agree with TRBD2. The clonotype originates from a male donor with ankylosing spondylitis. CDR3 region: CASSHTIAGGSYNEQFF. The CDR3 DNA is TGCGCCAGCAGCCATACAATAGCGGGGGGTAGCTACAATGAGCAGTTCTTC.